This TCR beta chain was captured by sequencing in a study of blood T cell repertoires in COVID-19. Study at large: The United States, Italy and Spain supplied acute and convalescent COVID-19 samples. The cDNA or gDNA used as material had been derived from T cells, B-cell-depleted T cells, or PBMCs.

Source study methods: Nucleated cell number was recorded as an estimate derived from reference gene primer amplification. TCRdb's table, derived via immunoSEQ multiplex PCR, lists solely in-frame clones and lacks some. That table furnishes V, J and clone size, whereas the DNA furnished D and trimming. The table includes approximately 88,000 clones, more than 60% detected once. V lost 10 bases to trimming and J lost 8 bases; unmatched junction nucleotides: 18. This CDR3 contains 16 residues. Germline V gene lookup returns CDR1 MDHEN and CDR2 SYDVKM. The specimen sequenced was peripheral blood. The sequence was obtained from a human donor in a cohort sampled during active COVID-19. The rearrangement uses TRBV28 and TRBJ2-1, with TRBD1 matching over 9 bases. The CDR3 region is CATIPTTGTGFDEQFF. In nucleotides, the CDR3 is TGTGCCACCATACCTACGACCGGGACAGGGTTTGATGAGCAGTTCTTC.